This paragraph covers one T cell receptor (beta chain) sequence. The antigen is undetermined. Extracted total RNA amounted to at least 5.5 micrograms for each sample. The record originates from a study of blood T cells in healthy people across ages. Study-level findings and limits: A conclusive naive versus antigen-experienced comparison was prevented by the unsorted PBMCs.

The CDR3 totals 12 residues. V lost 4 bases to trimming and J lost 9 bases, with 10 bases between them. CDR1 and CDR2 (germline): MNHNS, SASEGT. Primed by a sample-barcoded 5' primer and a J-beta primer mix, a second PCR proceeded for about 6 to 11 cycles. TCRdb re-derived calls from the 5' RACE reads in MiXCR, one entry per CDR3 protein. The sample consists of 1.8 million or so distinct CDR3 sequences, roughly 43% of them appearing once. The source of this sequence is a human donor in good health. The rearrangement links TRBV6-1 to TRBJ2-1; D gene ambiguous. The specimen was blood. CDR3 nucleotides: TGTGCCAGCAGTGTAGGCGTCCTTGAGCAGTTCTTC. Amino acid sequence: CASSVGVLEQFF.